This note documents a single TCR beta chain sequence. Its antigen is unknown. No per-base quality is available; no much larger clone lies one base away. The sample comes from a study of a mutant IDH1 vaccine in newly diagnosed glioma (dated by TCRdb to 2020 to 2022). Regarding the study in general: Across visits V03 through V10, patients got a total of eight vaccinations, given in weeks 1, 3, 5, 7, 11, 15, 19 and 23. Vaccination was initiated 4-6 weeks after radiotherapy alone, or concurrently with temozolomide cycles in the chemotherapy-containing groups. The approximately 30 treated patients were approximately 62% male and around 40% female, with a mean age of about 38 years. For exploratory analyses, longitudinal TCRB deep sequencing was carried out in 25 to 30 treated patients wherever samples were available. Before enrollment, patients had received standard therapy of radiotherapy alone, temozolomide alone, or radiochemotherapy with temozolomide; most received the combination. Peripheral blood was collected at six visits: V03 (baseline), V05, V07, V10, V12 and V13. Points the paper makes about the study in general: The authors noted that analyses of patient blood samples could not be reproduced because of sample limitations. Selection of PBMC samples for TCRB deep sequencing was based on availability. Vaccine-induced immune responses across multiple MHC alleles were detected in 93.3% of patients. Pseudoprogression appeared unrelated to alterations in the top peripheral T cell clonotypes detected by TCRB sequencing.

The time point label for this specimen denotes: week 11, during vaccination. Every vaccine dose consisted of 300 ug of a 20-mer mutant IDH1 peptide in Montanide, administered subcutaneously together with topical imiquimod. The donors had newly diagnosed IDH1-mutant astrocytomas of WHO grade 3 or 4 that showed loss of nuclear ATRX. The samples were drawn from NOA16, a multicentre, single-arm, open-label phase I trial in Germany that tested a mutant IDH1 peptide vaccine in humans for the first time. Genomic DNA for TCRB sequencing was extracted from EDTA blood using the DNeasy Blood and Tissue Kit. V lost 5 bases and J lost 5 bases; the stretch between them is 10 bases long. The CDR3 starts with the cysteine, ends with the phenylalanine, and has 12 residues. The DNA shown is the 36-base CDR3, in frame from base 1. The germline V gene encodes CDR1 SGHTA and CDR2 FQGNSA. The library was built by means of the immunoSEQ multiplex PCR assay. Rearranged TCR beta chain sequences were amplified using the hsTCRB Kit according to the manufacturer's protocol. Sequencing of TCRB libraries was carried out on an Illumina MiSeq. The original methods were these. The proprietary platform of the kit vendor was used for demultiplexing, trimming and gene mapping. In its TCRdb copy, this immuneACCESS table keeps in-frame sequences only and misses some clones. Where compared with another copy, unresolved V genes explain less than half of these, and the others have no known cause. V, J and clone size reflect that table, while D and trimming were determined from the DNA. In this sample the table shows under 150,000 clones, about four fifths of which occur a single time. The leading ten clones occupy 5% to 7% of the sample.

The sample here was PBMCs, taken from a glioma patient whose treatment included an IDH1 peptide vaccine. The chain is assembled from TRBV7-2 and TRBJ2-7; the D gene identity is not certain. This TCR was recovered from a man in his forties with glioma. For the CDR3, the sequence is CASSPPDHEQYF. The sequence in DNA is TGTGCCAGCAGCCCCCCGGACCACGAGCAGTACTTC.